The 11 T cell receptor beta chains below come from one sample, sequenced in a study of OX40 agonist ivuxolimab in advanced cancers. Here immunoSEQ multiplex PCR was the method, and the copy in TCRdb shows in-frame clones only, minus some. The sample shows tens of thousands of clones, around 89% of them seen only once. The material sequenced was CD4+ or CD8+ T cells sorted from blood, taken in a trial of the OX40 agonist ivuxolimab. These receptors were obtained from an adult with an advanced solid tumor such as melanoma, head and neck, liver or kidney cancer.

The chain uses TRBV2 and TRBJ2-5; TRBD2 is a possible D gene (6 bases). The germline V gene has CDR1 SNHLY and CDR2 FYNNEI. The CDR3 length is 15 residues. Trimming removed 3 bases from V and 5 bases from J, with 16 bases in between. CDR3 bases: TGTGCCAGCAGTGATAGGAAGTGGGGGGTTGAGACCCAGTACTTC. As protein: CASSDRKWGVETQYF.

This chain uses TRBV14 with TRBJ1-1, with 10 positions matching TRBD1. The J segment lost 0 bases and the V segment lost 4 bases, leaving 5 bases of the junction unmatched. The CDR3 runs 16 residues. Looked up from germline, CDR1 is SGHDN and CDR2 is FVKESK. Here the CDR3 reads CASSLDRGDMNTEAFF. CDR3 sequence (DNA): TGTGCCAGCAGCCTGGACAGGGGGGATATGAACACTGAAGCTTTCTTT.

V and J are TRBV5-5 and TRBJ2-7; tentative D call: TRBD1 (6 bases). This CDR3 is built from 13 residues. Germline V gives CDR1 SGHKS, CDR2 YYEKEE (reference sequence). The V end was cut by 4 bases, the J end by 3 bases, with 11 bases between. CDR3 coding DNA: TGTGCCAGCAGCACAAGGACAGACTACGAGCAGTACTTC. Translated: CASSTRTDYEQYF. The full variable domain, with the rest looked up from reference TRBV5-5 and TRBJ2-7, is DAGVTQSPTHLIKTRGQQVTLRCSPISGHKSVSWYQQVLGQGPQFIFQYYEKEERGRGNFPDRFSARQFPNYSSELNVNALLLGDSALYLCASSTRTDYEQYFGPGTRLTVT.

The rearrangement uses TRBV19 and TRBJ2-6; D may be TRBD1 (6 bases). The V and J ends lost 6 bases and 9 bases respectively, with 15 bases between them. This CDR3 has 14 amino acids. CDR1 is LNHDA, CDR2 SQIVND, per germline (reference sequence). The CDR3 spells CASRETGPSNVLTF. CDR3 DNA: TGTGCCAGTAGAGAGACAGGCCCGAGCAACGTCCTGACTTTC.

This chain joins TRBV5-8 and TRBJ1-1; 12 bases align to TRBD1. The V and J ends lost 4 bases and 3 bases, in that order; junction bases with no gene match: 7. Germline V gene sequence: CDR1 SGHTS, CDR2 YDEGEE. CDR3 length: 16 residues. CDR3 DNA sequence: TGTGCCAGCAGCCCCCGGGACAGGGGGCCGTACACTGAAGCTTTCTTT. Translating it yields CASSPRDRGPYTEAFF.

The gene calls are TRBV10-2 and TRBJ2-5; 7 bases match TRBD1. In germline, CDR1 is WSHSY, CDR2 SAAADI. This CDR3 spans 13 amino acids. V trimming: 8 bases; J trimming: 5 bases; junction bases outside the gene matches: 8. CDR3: CASLSTGRETQYF. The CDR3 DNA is TGCGCCAGCCTCTCGACAGGGCGGGAGACCCAGTACTTC.

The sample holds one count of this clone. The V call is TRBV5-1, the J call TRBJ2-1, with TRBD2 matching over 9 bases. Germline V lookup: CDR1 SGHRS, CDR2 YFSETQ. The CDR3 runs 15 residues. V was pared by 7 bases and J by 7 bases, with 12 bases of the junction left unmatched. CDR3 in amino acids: CASGSTGLAWNEQFF. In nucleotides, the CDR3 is TGCGCCAGCGGCTCGACGGGACTAGCCTGGAATGAGCAGTTCTTC. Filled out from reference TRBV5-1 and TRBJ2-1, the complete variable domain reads KAGVTQTPRYLIKTRGQQVTLSCSPISGHRSVSWYQQTPGQGLQFLFEYFSETQRNKGNFPGRFSGRQFSNSRSEMNVSTLELGDSALYLCASGSTGLAWNEQFFGPGTRLTVL.

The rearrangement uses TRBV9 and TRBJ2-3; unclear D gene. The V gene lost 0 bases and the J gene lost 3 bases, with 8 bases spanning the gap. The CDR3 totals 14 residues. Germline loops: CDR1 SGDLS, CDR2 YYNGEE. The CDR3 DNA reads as TGTGCCAGCAGCGTAGACGTAGCTACAGATACGCAGTATTTT. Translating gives CASSVDVATDTQYF.

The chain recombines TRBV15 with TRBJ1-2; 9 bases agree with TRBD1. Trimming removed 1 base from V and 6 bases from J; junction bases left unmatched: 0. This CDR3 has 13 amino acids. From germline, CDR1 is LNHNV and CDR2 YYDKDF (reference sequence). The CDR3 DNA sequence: TGTGCCACCAGCAGAGGGACAGGGGATGGCTACACCTTC. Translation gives CATSRGTGDGYTF.

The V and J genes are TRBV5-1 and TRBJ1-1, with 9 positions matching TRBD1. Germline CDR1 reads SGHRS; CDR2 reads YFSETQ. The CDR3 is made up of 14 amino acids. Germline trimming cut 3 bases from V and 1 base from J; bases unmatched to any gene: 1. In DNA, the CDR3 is TGCGCCAGCAGCTGGACAGGGGAGAACACTGAAGCTTTCTTT. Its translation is CASSWTGENTEAFF.

The CDR3 nucleotides read TGTGCCAGCAGTTACTCGACACCACCGGGCACAGATACGCAGTATTTT. Translation: CASSYSTPPGTDTQYF. V and J are TRBV6-5 and TRBJ2-3; D unclear. Trimming took 0 bases from V and 1 from J, leaving 11 bases between them. The CDR3 sequence is 16 residues long. Germline CDR1 reads MNHEY; CDR2 reads SVGAGI.